The sequence of this T cell receptor (beta chain) was determined in a study of cytomegalovirus exposure and HLA in healthy donors. Study details: Falling in the Caucasian-associated ancestry cluster were about 82% of under 500 genotyped donors. Study observations and caveats: Sequencing had likely introduced a cluster of highly shared sequence variants as an artifact.

Vbeta (60) and Jbeta (13) primers were used in the PCR. Some clones are missing from TCRdb's copy, which holds only in-frame ones; the method was immunoSEQ multiplex PCR. The repertoire has 100,000 or so clones, around 85% of them found once; the top ten carry 6% to 8%. As regards this clone: Its antigen remains unidentified.

This TCR was recovered from a man aged 30-40 years in good health and CMV-seropositive. The specimen was PBMCs.

The CDR3 DNA reads as TGTGCCAGCAGCCCCGGGTCCAACACTGGCTACACCTTC. It is translated as CASSPGSNTGYTF. This chain uses TRBV6-5 with TRBJ1-2; D uncertain. The germline V gene has CDR1 MNHEY and CDR2 SVGAGI. This CDR3 is built from 13 residues. Trimming cost V 6 bases and J 7 bases, with 15 bases left between them.